This section outlines one TCR beta chain sequence together with its context. Its antigen is as yet unknown. The sample originates from a study of early T cells in non-severe SARS-CoV-2 infection. Whole-study context: Sequenced bulk RNA came from whole blood that was unsorted, and chains were unpaired.

Study-level points and caveats: Using VDJdb, the matching emphasized anti-spike CD8 responses while missing private and CD4 specificities.

The ends lost 6 bases at V and 8 bases at J; junction bases unmatched: 1. CDR1 is SGHVS, CDR2 FQNEAQ, per germline. CDR3 length equals 13 residues. Attached unique molecular identifiers marked individual cDNA molecules. TCRdb re-derived calls from the 5' RACE reads in MiXCR, one entry per CDR3 protein. The sample has around 75,000 distinct CDR3 sequences; 9.5% are singletons. Sequenced sample: whole blood. The receptor's source is an adult who was a healthcare worker with PCR-confirmed SARS-CoV-2 infection or an uninfected control (not recorded which). The chain recombines TRBV7-8 with TRBJ2-1; 13 bases fit TRBD2. The CDR3 region is CASSGLAGDEQFF. CDR3 bases: TGTGCCAGCAGTGGACTAGCGGGAGATGAGCAGTTCTTC.